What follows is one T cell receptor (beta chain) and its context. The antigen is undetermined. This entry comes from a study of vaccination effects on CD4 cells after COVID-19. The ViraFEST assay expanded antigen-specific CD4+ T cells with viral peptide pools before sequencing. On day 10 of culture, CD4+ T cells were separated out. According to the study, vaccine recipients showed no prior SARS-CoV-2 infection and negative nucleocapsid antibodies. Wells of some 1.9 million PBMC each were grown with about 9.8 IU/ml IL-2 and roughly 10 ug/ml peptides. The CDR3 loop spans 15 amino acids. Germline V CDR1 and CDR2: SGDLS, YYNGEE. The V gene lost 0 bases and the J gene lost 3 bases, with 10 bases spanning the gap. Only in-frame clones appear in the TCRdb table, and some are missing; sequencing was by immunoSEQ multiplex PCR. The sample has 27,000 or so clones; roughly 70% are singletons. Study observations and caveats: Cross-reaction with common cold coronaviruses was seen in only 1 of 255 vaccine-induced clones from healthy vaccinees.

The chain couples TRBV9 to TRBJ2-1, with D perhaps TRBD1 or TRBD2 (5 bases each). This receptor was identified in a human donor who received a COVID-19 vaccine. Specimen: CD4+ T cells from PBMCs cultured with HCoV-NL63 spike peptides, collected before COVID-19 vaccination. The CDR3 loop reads CASSVGGDVYNEQFF. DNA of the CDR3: TGTGCCAGCAGCGTAGGTGGGGACGTCTACAATGAGCAGTTCTTC.